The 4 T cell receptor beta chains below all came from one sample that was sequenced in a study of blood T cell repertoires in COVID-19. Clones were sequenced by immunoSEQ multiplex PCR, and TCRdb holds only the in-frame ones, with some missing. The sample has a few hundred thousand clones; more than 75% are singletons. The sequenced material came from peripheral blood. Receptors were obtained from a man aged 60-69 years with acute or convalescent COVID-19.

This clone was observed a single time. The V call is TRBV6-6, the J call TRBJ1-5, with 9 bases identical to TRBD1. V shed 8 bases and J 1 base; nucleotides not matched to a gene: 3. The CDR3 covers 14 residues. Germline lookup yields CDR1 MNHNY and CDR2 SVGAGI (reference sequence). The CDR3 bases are TGTGCCAGCGGCGGACAGGGGAGCAATCAGCCCCAGCATTTT. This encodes CASGGQGSNQPQHF.

Here the CDR3 DNA reads TGTGCCAGCAGCTCGTCCGGACAGGGCAACACTGAAGCTTTCTTT. It is translated as CASSSSGQGNTEAFF. The chain has TRBV7-2 and TRBJ1-1, with TRBD1 matching 8 bases. The V and J ends lost 4 bases and 2 bases, in that order; junction bases with no gene match: 6. CDR1 and CDR2 from the germline V gene are SGHTA and FQGNSA. The CDR3 runs to 15 residues.

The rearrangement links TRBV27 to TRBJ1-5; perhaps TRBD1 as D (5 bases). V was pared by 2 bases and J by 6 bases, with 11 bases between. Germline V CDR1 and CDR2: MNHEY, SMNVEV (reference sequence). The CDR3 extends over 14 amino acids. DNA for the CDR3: TGTGCCAGCAGTTTAAAGGGGCTAGGTCAGCCCCAGCATTTT. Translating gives CASSLKGLGQPQHF.

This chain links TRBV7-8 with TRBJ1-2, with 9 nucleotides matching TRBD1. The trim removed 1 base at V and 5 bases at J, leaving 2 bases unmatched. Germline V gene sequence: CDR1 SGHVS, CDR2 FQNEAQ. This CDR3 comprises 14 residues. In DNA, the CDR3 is TGTGCCAGCAGCTTAGACAGGGGGCAATATGGCTACACCTTC. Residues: CASSLDRGQYGYTF.